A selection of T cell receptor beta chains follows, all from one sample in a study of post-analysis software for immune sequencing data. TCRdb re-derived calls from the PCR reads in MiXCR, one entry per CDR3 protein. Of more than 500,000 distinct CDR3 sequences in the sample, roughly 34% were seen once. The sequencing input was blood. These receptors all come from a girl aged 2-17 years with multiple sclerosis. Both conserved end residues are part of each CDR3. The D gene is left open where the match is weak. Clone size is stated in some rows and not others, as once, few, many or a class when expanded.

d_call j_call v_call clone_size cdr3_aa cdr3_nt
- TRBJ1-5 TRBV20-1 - CSARDRPGEAQPQHF TGCAGTGCTAGAGATCGGCCAGGGGAAGCTCAGCCCCAGCATTTT
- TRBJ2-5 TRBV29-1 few CSARTNQETQYF TGCAGCGCCAGGACAAATCAAGAGACCCAGTACTTC
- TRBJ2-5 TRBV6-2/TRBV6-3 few CASRFLGNQETQYF TGTGCCAGCCGTTTTTTGGGGAATCAAGAGACCCAGTACTTC
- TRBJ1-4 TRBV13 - CASSLGQRQVREEKLFF TGTGCCAGCAGCTTAGGCCAACGACAAGTCAGGGAAGAAAAACTGTTTTTT
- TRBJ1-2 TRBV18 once CASSPETVTNYGYTF TGTGCCAGCTCACCAGAGACAGTTACTAACTATGGCTACACCTTC
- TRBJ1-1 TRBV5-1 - CASSFGSSGTEAFF TGCGCCAGCAGCTTCGGGAGTTCGGGCACTGAAGCTTTCTTT
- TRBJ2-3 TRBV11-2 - CASSPGTLGDTQYF TGTGCCAGCAGCCCCGGGACCCTAGGGGATACGCAGTATTTT
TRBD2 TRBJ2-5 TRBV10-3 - CAISDGGKETQYF TGTGCCATCAGTGACGGGGGGAAAGAGACCCAGTACTTC
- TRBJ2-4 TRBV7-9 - CASSPHASTEQYF TGTGCCAGCAGCCCACACGCGAGTACTGAGCAGTACTTC
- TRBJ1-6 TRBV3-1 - CASSHRPLGTYNSPPHF TGTGCCAGCAGCCATCGTCCCCTTGGCACCTATAATTCACCCCCCCACTTT
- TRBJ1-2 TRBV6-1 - CASGRDNLLYGYTF TGTGCCAGCGGACGGGACAACCTCCTCTATGGCTACACCTTC
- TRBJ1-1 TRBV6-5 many CASSYSGRRTYTEAFF TGTGCCAGCAGTTACTCTGGCAGGAGGACCTACACTGAAGCTTTCTTT
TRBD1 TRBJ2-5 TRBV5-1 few CASSFEGQGETQYF TGCGCCAGCAGCTTTGAGGGACAGGGGGAGACCCAGTACTTC
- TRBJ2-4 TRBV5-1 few CASSLWQGEENIQYF TGCGCCAGCAGCTTGTGGCAGGGCGAGGAAAACATTCAGTACTTC
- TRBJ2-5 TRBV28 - CASSPGRTQYF TGTGCCAGCAGCCCGGGGAGGACCCAGTACTTC
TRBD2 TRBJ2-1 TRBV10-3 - CAISERAGGRSGTLNEQFF TGTGCCATCAGTGAGCGGGCGGGGGGCCGGTCGGGAACTCTTAATGAGCAGTTCTTC
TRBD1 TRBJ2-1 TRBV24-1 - CATRGDRAGNNEQFF TGTGCCACCAGGGGTGACAGGGCTGGGAACAATGAGCAGTTCTTC
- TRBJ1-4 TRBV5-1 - CASSLTGPTLSEKLFF TGCGCCAGCAGCTTGACAGGGCCGACCCTCTCGGAAAAACTGTTTTTT
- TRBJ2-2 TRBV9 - CASSVASQVNTGELFF TGTGCCAGCAGCGTAGCTAGCCAGGTTAACACCGGGGAGCTGTTTTTT
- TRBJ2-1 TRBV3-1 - CASSSLPPIPNNEQFF TGTGCCAGCAGCTCCTTGCCCCCGATTCCAAACAATGAGCAATTCTTC
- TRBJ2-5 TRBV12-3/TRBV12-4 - CASSFRGSQETQYF TGTGCCAGCAGTTTCCGGGGAAGTCAAGAGACCCAGTACTTC
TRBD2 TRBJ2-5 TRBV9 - CASSVVASGGAGEETQYF TGTGCCAGCAGCGTAGTCGCTAGCGGGGGGGCCGGGGAAGAGACCCAGTACTTC
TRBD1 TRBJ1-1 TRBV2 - CASGDRGWTEAFF TGTGCCAGCGGGGACAGGGGTTGGACTGAAGCTTTCTTT
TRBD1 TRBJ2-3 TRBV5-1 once CASSWDREADTQYF TGCGCCAGCAGCTGGGACAGGGAGGCAGATACGCAGTATTTT